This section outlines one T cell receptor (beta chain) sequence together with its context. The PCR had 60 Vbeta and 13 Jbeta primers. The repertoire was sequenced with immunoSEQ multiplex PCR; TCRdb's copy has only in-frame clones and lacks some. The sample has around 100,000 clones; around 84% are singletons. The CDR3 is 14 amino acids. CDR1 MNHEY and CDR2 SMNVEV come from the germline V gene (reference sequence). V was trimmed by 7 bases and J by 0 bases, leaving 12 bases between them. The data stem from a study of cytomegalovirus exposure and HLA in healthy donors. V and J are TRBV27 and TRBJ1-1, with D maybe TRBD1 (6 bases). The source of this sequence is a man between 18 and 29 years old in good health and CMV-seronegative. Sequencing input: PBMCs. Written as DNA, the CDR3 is TGTGCCAGCATGAGCAGGGGCATGAACACTGAAGCTTTCTTT. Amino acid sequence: CASMSRGMNTEAFF.